The 30 T cell receptor beta chains reported below all come from one sample, sequenced in a study of T cells in Graves' hyperthyroidism and ophthalmopathy. RNA transcripts served as the template for amplifying TCR beta CDR3 regions. The study used the HTBI primer set for a first-round RT-PCR of the TCR CDR3. TCRdb analysed the multiplex PCR reads with MiXCR anew, one entry per CDR3 protein. The repertoire consists of approximately 610,000 distinct CDR3 sequences, with approximately 15% occurring once and the leading ten covering 15% to 20%. The specimen sequenced was blood. The receptors were sampled from a woman younger than 30 with Graves' hyperthyroidism.

This clonotype was counted only a few times. This chain joins TRBV4-1 and TRBJ2-7; 8 positions match TRBD2. Germline V lookup: CDR1 MGHRA, CDR2 YSYEKL. V lost 1 base and J lost 1; bases outside the gene matches: 9. The CDR3 runs to 17 residues. Written as DNA, the CDR3 is TGCGCCAGCAGCCAAGCCTTCCCGGGACTAGAGTCCTACGAGCAGTACTTC. It translates to CASSQAFPGLESYEQYF.

The rearrangement uses TRBV3-1 and TRBJ2-7, with 10 bases aligning to TRBD2. The J segment lost 9 bases and the V segment lost 1 base, leaving 9 bases of the junction unmatched. The CDR3 length is 15 residues. Germline V CDR1 and CDR2: LGHDT, YNNKEL (reference sequence). The CDR3 region has the DNA TGTGCCAGCAGCCAAGCTCCATGGACTAGCGGTCGGCAGTACTTC. The encoded protein is CASSQAPWTSGRQYF.

At least ten counts were recorded for this clonotype. V and J are TRBV6-1 and TRBJ1-5; D is possibly TRBD1 (5 bases). This CDR3 is 15 amino acids long. CDR1 MNHNS and CDR2 SASEGT come from the germline V gene. V was cut by 6 bases and J by 3 bases, with 15 bases left in between. The CDR3 is CASRITGALNQPQHF. CDR3 sequence (DNA): TGTGCCAGCAGAATAACCGGGGCGCTCAATCAGCCCCAGCATTTT.

The chain uses TRBV4-1 and TRBJ2-5; 9 bases fit TRBD2. The CDR3 extends over 13 amino acids. Germline trimming cut 4 bases from V and 7 bases from J; bases unmatched to any gene: 4. Germline CDR1 is MGHRA and CDR2 is YSYEKL. For the CDR3, the DNA is TGCGCCAGCAGCCCTGGGACTAGCAGGACCCAGTACTTC. It is translated as CASSPGTSRTQYF.

This clonotype occurred many times. The chain carries TRBV2 and TRBJ2-1, with 14 bases matching TRBD2. The germline CDR1 and CDR2 sequences are SNHLY and FYNNEI. This CDR3 is 15 amino acids long. J lost 6 bases, V lost 8 bases, and 6 bases had no gene match. The CDR3 coding sequence is TGTGCCAGCGTTGTCGGGACTAGCGGGGGCAATGAGCAGTTCTTC. Amino acid sequence: CASVVGTSGGNEQFF.

This clonotype was seen more than once but under ten times. V is TRBV4-2 and J is TRBJ2-5; perhaps TRBD2 as D (6 bases). The CDR3 totals 14 residues. V was trimmed by 1 base and J by 5 bases, leaving 11 bases between them. CDR1 and CDR2 (germline): LGHNA, YNFKEQ. The CDR3 bases are TGTGCCAGCAGCCAAGGAGAGGGGAGGGAGACCCAGTACTTC. This translates into CASSQGEGRETQYF.

This clonotype was found a few times. The gene calls are TRBV20-1 and TRBJ1-5; D unresolved. This CDR3 spans 13 amino acids. Germline lookup yields CDR1 DFQATT and CDR2 SNEGSKA (reference sequence). Trimming removed 3 bases from V and 3 bases from J, with 9 bases in between. CDR3 amino acids: CSARSTVNQPQHF. Written as DNA, the CDR3 is TGCAGTGCTAGGTCGACGGTCAATCAGCCCCAGCATTTT.

This clonotype was found many times. The CDR3 spells CASRSAGENTEAFF. In nucleotides, the CDR3 is TGTGCCAGCAGATCTGCAGGGGAGAACACTGAAGCTTTCTTT. The rearrangement uses TRBV28 and TRBJ1-1, with D perhaps TRBD1 (6 bases). Trimming cost V 6 bases and J 1 base, with 12 bases left between them. The CDR3 spans 14 residues. The germline CDR1 and CDR2 sequences are MDHEN and SYDVKM.

The genes are TRBV7-2 and TRBJ2-3; D remains ambiguous. Germline V gene lookup returns CDR1 SGHTA and CDR2 FQGNSA. The germline V and J ends were trimmed by 5 bases and 2 bases, with 17 bases remaining between them. The CDR3 totals 16 residues. CDR3 nucleotides: TGTGCCAGCAGCCCCTCGGGCGGCGGTTACACAGATACGCAGTATTTT. It yields the protein CASSPSGGGYTDTQYF.

The V call is TRBV7-2, the J call TRBJ2-1, with a weak D call TRBD2 (5 bases). The CDR3 is 15 residues long. Trimming stripped 5 bases from V and 0 bases from J, with 11 bases between. The germline V gene encodes CDR1 SGHTA and CDR2 FQGNSA. Written as DNA, the CDR3 is TGTGCCAGCAGCACGACGGGGAGCTCCTACAATGAGCAGTTCTTC. It encodes CASSTTGSSYNEQFF.

This clonotype was seen more than once but under ten times. The chain has TRBV6-5 and TRBJ2-1; TRBD1 matches 9 bases. Germline values: CDR1 MNHEY, CDR2 SVGAGI. With V trimmed by 3 bases and J by 0 bases, 12 bases remained unmatched. The CDR3 loop spans 19 amino acids. The CDR3 region is CASSYKNRDRDSSYNEQFF. For the CDR3, the DNA is TGTGCCAGCAGTTATAAAAACCGGGACAGGGATAGCTCCTACAATGAGCAGTTCTTC.

This sequence joins TRBV7-2 and TRBJ2-3; 11 nucleotides agree with TRBD2. J was trimmed by 4 bases and V by 3 bases; bases with no gene match: 6. Germline values: CDR1 SGHTA, CDR2 FQGNSA. CDR3 length: 16 residues. CDR3 loop: CASSFGATSGADTQYF. CDR3 sequence (DNA): TGTGCCAGCAGCTTCGGGGCGACTAGCGGGGCAGATACGCAGTATTTT.

This clonotype was seen only a few times. A single base separates this from a much larger clone, so it may be a read error. The gene calls are TRBV28 and TRBJ2-5; the D is unclear. The CDR3 sequence is 12 residues long. Germline assignment: CDR1 MDHEN and CDR2 SYDVKM. Written as DNA, the CDR3 is TGTGCCAGCAGCCCCGGTCAAGAGGCCCAGTACTTC. Translating it yields CASSPGQEAQYF.

The V gene is TRBV29-1, the J gene TRBJ2-7; 8 bases are shared with TRBD2. The V gene end was trimmed by 6 bases and the J gene end by 1 base; junction bases not matched to a gene: 5. The CDR3 is 13 residues long. CDR1 is SQVTM, CDR2 ANQGSEA, per germline. As DNA, the CDR3 is TGCAGCGTGCAGACGGGGGGGTCCTACGAGCAGTACTTC. The encoded protein is CSVQTGGSYEQYF.

The sample holds many counts of this clonotype. This chain uses TRBV7-9 with TRBJ2-1, with 8 bases fitting TRBD2. The trim removed 5 bases at V and 5 bases at J, leaving 5 bases unmatched. CDR1 and CDR2 (germline): SEHNR, FQNEAQ (reference sequence). This CDR3 comprises 14 residues. The CDR3 sequence: CASSPRLANNEQFF. CDR3 nucleotide sequence: TGTGCCAGCAGCCCGCGACTAGCGAACAATGAGCAGTTCTTC. The full variable domain, in which reference TRBV7-9 and TRBJ2-1 provide the parts outside the CDR3, is DTGVSQNPRHKITKRGQNVTFRCDPISEHNRLYWYRQTLGQGPEFLTYFQNEAQLEKSRLLSDRFSAERPKGSFSTLEIQRTEQGDSAMYLCASSPRLANNEQFFGPGTRLTVL.

The chain combines TRBV5-1 with TRBJ2-2, with D tentatively TRBD2 (6 bases). CDR1 is SGHRS and CDR2 is YFSETQ in the germline V gene. The CDR3 length is 14 residues. Trimming left V 5 bases short and J 4 bases short, with 12 bases between. CDR3 nucleotides: TGCGCCAGCAGGGAGGGGAAGTCCACCGGGGAGCTGTTTTTT. Translating gives CASREGKSTGELFF.

This chain joins TRBV20-1 and TRBJ2-3, with 7 positions matching TRBD1. Germline V CDR1 and CDR2: DFQATT, SNEGSKA (reference sequence). The CDR3 has 15 amino acids. With V trimmed by 3 bases and J by 8 bases, 14 bases remained unmatched. The CDR3 loop reads CSARLLEGGTGTQYF. In nucleotides, the CDR3 is TGCAGTGCTAGGCTCCTAGAAGGGGGCACGGGTACGCAGTATTTT.

This clonotype has more than one count but fewer than ten. The chain carries TRBV5-1 and TRBJ2-2; D might be TRBD1 (5 bases). Germline CDR1 SGHRS, CDR2 YFSETQ. The ends were cut back, 4 bases at V and 3 bases at J, with 13 bases in the middle. The CDR3 totals 15 residues. The CDR3 spells CASSKDRPYTGELFF. CDR3 DNA: TGCGCCAGCAGCAAAGACAGACCCTACACCGGGGAGCTGTTTTTT.

This clonotype was seen ten or more times. J is TRBJ2-1 and V is TRBV5-1, with D uncertain. This CDR3 spans 15 amino acids. The germline V and J ends were trimmed by 0 bases and 6 bases, with 13 bases remaining between them. CDR1 and CDR2 from the germline V gene are SGHRS and YFSETQ. Here the CDR3 reads CASSLDRSSINEQFF. The CDR3 DNA follows: TGCGCCAGCAGCTTGGACAGAAGCTCTATCAATGAGCAGTTCTTC.

This rearrangement joins TRBV10-3 to TRBJ2-1; 9 nucleotides agree with TRBD2. After removal of 0 bases from V and 7 bases from J, the junction contained 7 bases not matched to a gene. Germline V gene lookup returns CDR1 ENHRY and CDR2 SYGVKD. The CDR3 consists of 16 residues. The CDR3 DNA follows: TGTGCCATCAGTGAGTCGATTGGCGGGAGGGGTAATGAGCAGTTCTTC. Its protein product is CAISESIGGRGNEQFF.

The V and J genes are TRBV18 and TRBJ2-7, with TRBD2 matching over 7 bases. Germline V gene sequence: CDR1 KGHSH, CDR2 LQKENI. The CDR3 sequence is 16 residues long. Trimming took 4 bases from V and 0 from J; bases not matched to a gene: 9. The CDR3 DNA reads as TGTGCCAGCTCACTCGGGCCAGCGGGAAGCTCCTACGAGCAGTACTTC. Translation: CASSLGPAGSSYEQYF. The full variable domain, with the rest looked up from reference TRBV18 and TRBJ2-7, is NAGVMQNPRHLVRRRGQEARLRCSPMKGHSHVYWYRQLPEEGLKFMVYLQKENIIDESGMPKERFSAEFPKEGPSILRIQQVVRGDSAAYFCASSLGPAGSSYEQYFGPGTRLTVT.

This clonotype has ten or more counts. The CDR3 nucleotides are TGTGCCAGCTCTAGCGGAGAAGGTCCGGAGACCCAGTACTTC. Translated, it gives CASSSGEGPETQYF. V is TRBV2 and J is TRBJ2-5, with 7 bases lining up with TRBD2. Germline V gives CDR1 SNHLY, CDR2 FYNNEI. This CDR3 is built from 14 residues. J gave up 5 bases and V 8 bases, and 11 bases lay outside the gene matches.

CDR3 sequence reads: CASSIPSGGEQYF. DNA of the CDR3: TGTGCCAGTAGTATCCCGAGCGGCGGCGAGCAGTACTTC. The J gene is TRBJ2-7, the V gene TRBV19; D may be TRBD2 (5 bases). Trimming took 3 bases from V and 6 from J, leaving 12 bases between them. The length of the CDR3 is 13 residues. The V gene's germline CDR1 is LNHDA and CDR2 SQIVND (reference sequence).

This clonotype was detected many times. The chain couples TRBV11-2 to TRBJ1-1; D gene ambiguous. The V end lost 2 bases, the J end lost 9 bases, and 10 bases lay between the germline ends. Germline V gives CDR1 SGHAT, CDR2 FQNNGV. The CDR3 length is 12 residues. The CDR3 DNA sequence: TGTGCCAGCAGCTTATCCAACGGAAAAGCTTTCTTT. Its protein product is CASSLSNGKAFF. Drawing the rest from reference TRBV11-2 and TRBJ1-1, the complete variable domain is EAGVAQSPRYKIIEKRQSVAFWCNPISGHATLYWYQQILGQGPKLLIQFQNNGVVDDSQLPKDRFSAERLKGVDSTLKIQPAKLEDSAVYLCASSLSNGKAFFGQGTRLTVV.

This clonotype was recorded at least ten times. The rearrangement uses TRBV12-3 or TRBV12-4 and TRBJ1-1; maybe TRBD1 (5 bases). The V end lost 7 bases, the J end lost 2 bases, and 23 bases lay between the germline ends. There are 17 residues in the CDR3. CDR3: CASTKIGHPKSNTEAFF. As DNA, the CDR3 is TGTGCCAGCACCAAAATCGGACACCCGAAAAGTAACACTGAAGCTTTCTTT.

This clonotype was recorded many times. This chain connects TRBV7-2 to TRBJ2-3; 8 nucleotides match TRBD2. After removal of 4 bases from V and 1 base from J, the junction contained 10 bases not matched to a gene. CDR3 length: 17 amino acids. Germline V lookup: CDR1 SGHTA, CDR2 FQGNSA. Here the CDR3 reads CASSSFSRGARTDTQYF. The CDR3 DNA reads as TGTGCCAGCAGCTCCTTCTCGCGGGGGGCACGCACAGATACGCAGTATTTT.

The sample holds one count of this clonotype. The rearrangement joins TRBV4-1 to TRBJ2-2; a possible D gene is TRBD1 (5 bases). CDR3 length: 14 amino acids. Germline loops: CDR1 MGHRA, CDR2 YSYEKL. V shed 4 bases and J shed 2 bases, with 8 bases lying between them. The CDR3 protein is CASSRQFNTGELFF. CDR3 coding DNA: TGCGCCAGCAGCCGACAGTTTAACACCGGGGAGCTGTTTTTT.

On this clonotype: One end of the junction is discordant with germline, which a read error may explain. The chain recombines TRBV14 with TRBJ2-7; D unresolved. The germline gives CDR1 SGHDN, CDR2 FVKESK. The CDR3 is made up of 14 amino acids. The CDR3: CVSSQVGWSYEQYF. Here the CDR3 DNA reads TGTGTCAGCAGCCAAGTGGGCTGGTCCTACGAGCAGTACTTC.

V usage is TRBV20-1 and J usage is TRBJ2-7; 9 nucleotides line up with TRBD2. In germline, CDR1 is DFQATT, CDR2 SNEGSKA (reference sequence). V lost 0 bases and J lost 0; bases outside the gene matches: 6. The CDR3 sequence is 16 residues long. Here the CDR3 reads CSARDLAGGYSYEQYF. The CDR3 DNA reads as TGCAGTGCTAGAGATCTGGCGGGAGGGTACTCCTACGAGCAGTACTTC.

The chain has TRBV19 and TRBJ1-1; D is uncertain. V gave up 4 bases and J gave up 1 base, with 7 bases separating them. CDR3 length: 13 residues. Germline V gene lookup returns CDR1 LNHDA and CDR2 SQIVND (reference sequence). CDR3 coding DNA: TGTGCCAGTAGTACCGACGGGAACACTGAAGCTTTCTTT. Translation gives CASSTDGNTEAFF.